This T cell receptor beta chain emerged from a study of blood T cell repertoires in COVID-19. Overall study: Spain, Italy and the United States supplied samples that represented acute and convalescent COVID-19. From T cells, B-cell-depleted T cells, or PBMCs came the material, which was cDNA or gDNA.

CDR3 size: 13 residues. Unmatched junction bases numbered 11, after V lost 5 bases and J lost 11 bases. Germline values: CDR1 MGHDK, CDR2 SYGVNS. In the authors' workflow: How many nucleated cells were present was estimated from reference gene primer amplification. Assay: immunoSEQ multiplex PCR; the TCRdb copy retains only in-frame clones and omits some. V and J calls and clone size come straight from that table; D and trimming were deduced from the DNA. The data hold over 110,000 clones, with 78% observed a single time. This rearrangement joins TRBV25-1 to TRBJ1-1; 7 bases align to TRBD1. The origin of this receptor is a woman aged 55-70 years with acute or convalescent COVID-19. Sequenced material: peripheral blood. CDR3 residues: CASSRTGRSVAFF. CDR3 nucleotide sequence: TGTGCCAGCAGTAGGACAGGCCGATCAGTGGCTTTCTTT.